The next 11 T cell receptor beta chains were all read from a single sample in a study of T cells in Graves' hyperthyroidism and ophthalmopathy. What was amplified from RNA transcripts were TCR beta CDR3 regions. The TCR CDR3 was amplified in a first-round RT-PCR using the HTBI primer set. TCRdb passed the multiplex PCR reads through MiXCR, listing each CDR3 protein once. The data hold about 260,000 distinct CDR3 sequences, with roughly 20% observed a single time. Sequenced input: blood. The receptors here all came from a man aged 25 to 45 with Graves' ophthalmopathy.

The sample holds many counts of this clonotype. The V gene is TRBV6-2 or TRBV6-3, the J gene TRBJ2-4; the D is unclear. The CDR3 loop spans 17 amino acids. V was clipped by 5 bases and J by 1 base, with 18 bases between them. The germline gives CDR1 MNHEY, CDR2 SVGEGT. CDR3: CASSHGLGVGAKNIQYF. CDR3 nucleotides: TGTGCCAGCAGTCATGGGCTCGGCGTAGGGGCCAAAAACATTCAGTACTTC.

The chain recombines TRBV24-1 with TRBJ2-3, with D uncertain. Trimming stripped 0 bases from V and 5 bases from J, with 5 bases between. The germline V gene encodes CDR1 KGHDR and CDR2 SFDVKD. The CDR3 is made up of 13 amino acids. CDR3 sequence: CATSDLIVDTQYF. The DNA for the CDR3 is TGTGCCACCAGTGATTTGATCGTAGATACGCAGTATTTT.

This sequence joins TRBV6-5 and TRBJ1-4; weak D call: TRBD1 (6 bases). Germline V CDR1 and CDR2: MNHEY, SVGAGI. The CDR3 has 15 amino acids. Trimming cost V 2 bases and J 4 bases, with 11 bases left between them. The CDR3 region has the DNA TGTGCCAGCAGTTACCGGCGGGGGCATAATGAAAAACTGTTTTTT. Protein product: CASSYRRGHNEKLFF.

This clonotype showed up many times. At one end the junction does not follow the germline gene, possibly because of a read error. This chain connects TRBV2 to TRBJ2-1, with 13 bases fitting TRBD2. From germline, CDR1 is SNHLY and CDR2 FYNNEI. The CDR3 has 15 amino acids. CDR3 bases: TGTGCCAGCAGGGAAGGACTAGCGGGAGTTCATGAGCAGTTCTTC. It encodes CASREGLAGVHEQFF.

Worth noting for this clonotype: Just one base apart from a much larger clone, this may be a read error. The chain links TRBV7-9 to TRBJ1-6; no clear D gene. Germline lookup yields CDR1 SEHNR and CDR2 FQNEAQ (reference sequence). The length of the CDR3 is 12 residues. The CDR3 DNA reads TGTGCCAGCAGCCCCGTTAATTCACCCCCCCACTTT. Its translation is CASSPVNSPPHF.

In its sample, this clonotype was seen a few times. V is TRBV5-1 and J is TRBJ1-1; D is uncertain. V was cut by 2 bases and J by 2 bases, with 13 bases left in between. Germline loops: CDR1 SGHRS, CDR2 YFSETQ. The CDR3 spans 15 residues. The CDR3 loop reads CASSFDPRDNTEAFF. The CDR3 coding sequence is TGCGCCAGCAGCTTTGATCCTAGGGATAACACTGAAGCTTTCTTT.

About this clonotype: The final CDR3 position lacks the conserved phenylalanine or tryptophan, pointing to a likely read error. The V gene is TRBV7-9, the J gene TRBJ2-7; D gene unclear. Between the trimmed V and J ends, which lost 4 bases and 0 bases, there was a span of 19 bases. Germline assignment: CDR1 SEHNR and CDR2 FQNEAQ (reference sequence). The CDR3 consists of 17 residues. Here the CDR3 DNA reads TGTGCCAGCAGCTCCGCCCGCAGTCTACTTAGCTCCTACGAGCAGTACCTC. As protein: CASSSARSLLSSYEQYL.

The sample holds many counts of this clonotype. The genes are TRBV12-3 or TRBV12-4 and TRBJ1-1; D unclear. The V and J ends lost 2 bases and 2 bases respectively, with 6 bases between them. There are 13 residues in the CDR3. The CDR3 is CASSLIDNTEAFF. The CDR3 DNA reads as TGTGCCAGCAGTTTAATTGATAACACTGAAGCTTTCTTT.

There are many counts of this clonotype. This chain joins TRBV24-1 and TRBJ1-5, with 7 bases that match TRBD1. Germline loops: CDR1 KGHDR, CDR2 SFDVKD. The CDR3 consists of 14 residues. Unmatched junction bases numbered 6, after V lost 7 bases and J lost 4 bases. CDR3 in DNA: TGTGCCACCAGCCAGGGGACAGCAAATCAGCCCCAGCATTTT. Protein: CATSQGTANQPQHF.

The chain carries TRBV11-3 and TRBJ2-7; tentatively, D is TRBD1 or TRBD2 (6 bases each). The CDR3 runs to 15 residues. V lost 1 base to trimming and J lost 1 base, with 11 bases between them. Germline assignment: CDR1 SGHNT and CDR2 YENEEA. Here the CDR3 DNA reads TGTGCCAGCAGCTTAGGGGGGGCCCAATCCTACGAGCAGTACTTC. It encodes CASSLGGAQSYEQYF.

There are many counts of this clonotype. The genes are TRBV5-1 and TRBJ2-1; D may be TRBD1 (6 bases). Trimming cost V 0 bases and J 1 base, with 8 bases left between them. Germline loops: CDR1 SGHRS, CDR2 YFSETQ. The CDR3 length is 15 residues. The DNA for the CDR3 is TGCGCCAGCAGCTTGGAGGGACAATCCTACAATGAGCAGTTCTTC. This codes for CASSLEGQSYNEQFF.